One sample yielded the 27 T cell receptor beta chains listed below, sequenced in a study of T-cell reconstitution after alpha-beta-depleted transplantation in children. A library of TCRbeta sequences, prepared with unique molecular identifiers, was generated. TCRdb itself ran the PCR reads through MiXCR, one entry per CDR3 protein. The table has some 640,000 distinct CDR3 sequences, about 15% seen once; the top ten hold 1.1%. Sequencing was performed on PBMCs from the stem cell graft donor, taken from the stem cell graft. The receptors were sampled from a human donor who donated a stem cell graft to a child with acute myeloid leukemia.

The genes are TRBV12-3 or TRBV12-4 and TRBJ1-5; D may be TRBD1 (5 bases). The CDR3 spans 12 residues. V dropped 7 bases and J dropped 4 bases, with 8 bases sitting between them. As DNA, the CDR3 is TGTGCCAGCAACAAGGGGAATCAGCCCCAGCATTTT. Its protein is CASNKGNQPQHF.

CDR3 sequence reads: CASVAGSYEQYF. Here the CDR3 DNA reads TGTGCCAGCGTAGCGGGGAGCTACGAGCAGTACTTC. The chain joins TRBV25-1 to TRBJ2-7, with 8 nucleotides matching TRBD2. The junction had 3 bases not matched to a gene; V was cut back by 8 bases and J by 3 bases. The CDR3 covers 12 residues. CDR1 and CDR2 (germline): MGHDK, SYGVNS.

The chain's CDR3 is CASSLDVDPYEQYF. DNA of the CDR3: TGTGCCAGCAGCCTGGACGTGGATCCCTACGAGCAGTACTTC. The chain couples TRBV7-9 to TRBJ2-7; unclear D gene. Germline CDR1 reads SEHNR; CDR2 reads FQNEAQ (reference sequence). Trimming took 5 bases from V and 2 from J, leaving 13 bases between them. The CDR3 runs to 14 residues.

This clonotype was detected many times. J is TRBJ2-7 and V is TRBV20-1; the match to TRBD1 covers 8 bases. After removal of 5 bases from V and 3 bases from J, the junction contained 9 bases not matched to a gene. There are 14 residues in the CDR3. The germline V gene has CDR1 DFQATT and CDR2 SNEGSKA (reference sequence). CDR3 nucleotide sequence: TGCAGTGCTGCACCACAGGGGGAACGCTACGAGCAGTACTTC. Its translation is CSAAPQGERYEQYF.

This clonotype has a count of ten or more. V usage is TRBV29-1 and J usage is TRBJ2-5, with D perhaps given as TRBD1 or TRBD2 (6 bases each). This CDR3 has 16 amino acids. The V end was cut by 4 bases, the J end by 4 bases, with 22 bases between. The germline V gene encodes CDR1 SQVTM and CDR2 ANQGSEA. DNA for the CDR3: TGCAGCGTTGGGGGGAGGAAGGGGGGCGATGGAGAGACCCAGTACTTC. Protein: CSVGGRKGGDGETQYF.

The V and J genes are TRBV9 and TRBJ2-1, with 8 bases matching TRBD2. V lost 0 bases to trimming and J lost 7 bases; unmatched junction nucleotides: 9. The CDR3 is 16 amino acids. Germline V CDR1 and CDR2: SGDLS, YYNGEE. CDR3 in amino acids: CASSVGGRGRWNEQFF. In DNA, the CDR3 is TGTGCCAGCAGCGTAGGCGGGCGCGGGAGGTGGAATGAGCAGTTCTTC.

There are many counts of this clonotype. This chain uses TRBV7-6 with TRBJ2-1; 10 nucleotides align to TRBD2. Looked up from germline, CDR1 is SGHVS and CDR2 is FNYEAQ. This CDR3 is 16 amino acids long. Losses at the gene ends were 4 bases for V and 7 bases for J; bases not matched to a gene: 10. The CDR3 here is CASSSIAGGKWNEQFF. The CDR3 DNA follows: TGTGCCAGCAGCTCCATAGCGGGGGGAAAGTGGAATGAGCAGTTCTTC. Full variable domain (missing parts from reference TRBV7-6 and TRBJ2-1): GAGVSQSPRYKVTKRGQDVALRCDPISGHVSLYWYRQALGQGPEFLTYFNYEAQQDKSGLPNDRFSAERPEGSISTLTIQRTEQRDSAMYRCASSSIAGGKWNEQFFGPGTRLTVL.

This clonotype appeared a few times. A much bigger clone sits one base away, suggesting this may be a read error. This sequence joins TRBV20-1 and TRBJ2-1; TRBD1 matches at 9 bases. The CDR3 is 17 amino acids. From germline, CDR1 is DFQATT and CDR2 SNEGSKA (reference sequence). The CDR3 is CCATGRVLDRGSDEQFF. DNA for the CDR3: TGCTGTGCTACCGGTAGGGTTTTGGACAGGGGATCCGATGAGCAGTTCTTC.

The J gene is TRBJ2-7, the V gene TRBV4-3; tentatively, D is TRBD1 (6 bases). Trimming cost V 1 base and J 4 bases, with 14 bases left between them. The length of the CDR3 is 15 residues. CDR1 is LGHNA, CDR2 YSLEER, per germline. The CDR3 nucleotides are TGCGCCAGCAGCCAAGGCTACAGGGACCGTTACGAGCAGTACTTC. Amino acids: CASSQGYRDRYEQYF.

The V and J genes are TRBV12-3 or TRBV12-4 and TRBJ1-2; D gene ambiguous. V was trimmed by 4 bases and J by 4 bases, leaving 13 bases between them. CDR3 length: 14 amino acids. The CDR3 is CASSSLPAIYGYTF. The CDR3 DNA follows: TGTGCCAGCAGTTCACTCCCTGCGATCTATGGCTACACCTTC.

This clonotype was detected a few times. This rearrangement joins TRBV11-2 to TRBJ2-7; TRBD1 aligns across 10 bases. Trimming took 4 bases from V and 6 from J; bases not matched to a gene: 3. The CDR3 has 13 residues. CDR1 is SGHAT, CDR2 FQNNGV, per germline. The CDR3 coding sequence is TGTGCCAGCAGCTCCAGGACAGGGGGCGAGCAGTACGTC. It yields the protein CASSSRTGGEQYV.

Here the CDR3 DNA reads TGTGCCAGCAGCTGGGGACACTCAACCTACGAGCAGTACTTC. Translation: CASSWGHSTYEQYF. V gene TRBV11-3 combines with J gene TRBJ2-7, with D possibly TRBD1 on 6 matching bases. Germline-derived CDR1 and CDR2 are SGHNT and YENEEA. The CDR3 sequence is 14 residues long. Trimming pared 4 bases from V and 2 bases from J, leaving 12 bases between.

This clonotype was observed a few times. V gene TRBV24-1 combines with J gene TRBJ2-1; D remains unclear. CDR1 is KGHDR and CDR2 is SFDVKD in the germline V gene. V was pared by 0 bases and J by 7 bases, with 3 bases between. The CDR3 loop spans 12 amino acids. DNA of the CDR3: TGTGCCACCAGTGATTTGAGGAATGAGCAGTTCTTC. Its translation: CATSDLRNEQFF.

The rearrangement links TRBV7-2 to TRBJ1-3; the match to TRBD1 covers 8 bases. There are 16 residues in the CDR3. The V gene's germline CDR1 is SGHTA and CDR2 FQGNSA. Trimming at V came to 5 bases and at J to 3 bases, leaving 9 bases not matched to a gene. CDR3: CASSATGAPSGNTIYF. The DNA for the CDR3 is TGTGCCAGCAGCGCGACAGGGGCCCCCAGTGGAAACACCATATATTTT.

The V gene is TRBV7-6, the J gene TRBJ2-1; D assignment may be TRBD1 or TRBD2 (7 bases each). V lost 5 bases to trimming and J lost 9 bases, with 23 bases between them. Germline V gene lookup returns CDR1 SGHVS and CDR2 FNYEAQ. The CDR3 has 16 residues. The CDR3, as DNA: TGTGCCAGCAGCAGTAGGGAGGGGCCATACAGGGGTGAGCAGTTCTTC. Encoded protein: CASSSREGPYRGEQFF.

This clonotype has only a few counts. CDR3 residues: CSARLPGHGNTEAFF. The DNA for the CDR3 is TGCAGTGCTAGACTTCCAGGGCACGGAAACACTGAAGCTTTCTTT. This sequence joins TRBV20-1 and TRBJ1-1; TRBD1 might be the D (5 bases). Trimming left V 2 bases short and J 2 bases short, with 15 bases between. The CDR3 extends over 15 amino acids. CDR1 and CDR2 (germline): DFQATT, SNEGSKA (reference sequence).

This chain links TRBV5-6 with TRBJ1-5; possible D gene TRBD1, 6 bases. CDR1 and CDR2 from the germline V gene are SGHDT and YYEEEE. The CDR3 length is 16 residues. Trimming pared 4 bases from V and 2 bases from J, leaving 16 bases between. CDR3 DNA sequence: TGTGCCAGCAGCCTCACCGCCGACAGGCGCAATCAGCCCCAGCATTTT. Protein: CASSLTADRRNQPQHF.

The table lists this clonotype with many counts. The gene calls are TRBV6-5 and TRBJ2-1, with 14 bases fitting TRBD2. The ends lost 0 bases at V and 3 bases at J; junction bases unmatched: 1. The CDR3 consists of 17 residues. The germline V gene encodes CDR1 MNHEY and CDR2 SVGAGI. The CDR3: CASSYSGLAGVYNEQFF. CDR3 coding DNA: TGTGCCAGCAGTTACTCGGGACTAGCGGGGGTCTACAATGAGCAGTTCTTC.

This clonotype has more than one count but fewer than ten. This chain joins TRBV7-2 and TRBJ2-4; D not resolved. The length of the CDR3 is 15 residues. The V end lost 1 base, the J end lost 3 bases, and 10 bases lay between the germline ends. Germline CDR1 is SGHTA and CDR2 is FQGNSA. CDR3 DNA sequence: TGTGCCAGCAGCTTAGTTCCGGGCGGCAAAAACATTCAGTACTTC. It codes for CASSLVPGGKNIQYF.

This clonotype occurred a few times. The DNA of the CDR3 is TGTGCCAGCTGGCGGGGGGGACAGGGAGATTCACCCCTCCACTTT. This translates into CASWRGGQGDSPLHF. V is TRBV7-2 and J is TRBJ1-6; 9 bases are a match to TRBD1. Per germline, CDR1 SGHTA and CDR2 FQGNSA. V dropped 8 bases and J dropped 8; count of bases not matched to a gene: 10. The CDR3 consists of 15 residues.

The chain employs TRBV5-6 and TRBJ1-1, with 8 bases matching TRBD1. There are 17 residues in the CDR3. Germline V CDR1 and CDR2: SGHDT, YYEEEE. V shed 4 bases, J shed 5 bases, and the junction held 16 bases outside the gene matches. The CDR3 is CASSLSRTGWLETEAFF. CDR3 nucleotides: TGTGCCAGCAGCCTTAGCCGGACAGGGTGGTTGGAAACTGAAGCTTTCTTT.

This clonotype was seen at least ten times. The chain joins TRBV7-2 to TRBJ2-1, with 7 bases that match TRBD1. This CDR3 has 13 amino acids. Per germline, CDR1 SGHTA and CDR2 FQGNSA. Trimming at V came to 5 bases and at J to 9 bases, leaving 7 bases not matched to a gene. As DNA, the CDR3 is TGTGCCAGCAGCCCCCCTGCAGGGGGTGAGCAGTTCTTC. Translating it yields CASSPPAGGEQFF. Variable domain in full (rest from reference TRBV7-2 and TRBJ2-1): GAGVSQSPSNKVTEKGKDVELRCDPISGHTALYWYRQSLGQGLEFLIYFQGNSAPDKSGLPSDRFSAERTGGSVSTLTIQRTQQEDSAVYLCASSPPAGGEQFFGPGTRLTVL.

This clonotype appeared a few times. The chain has TRBV10-3 and TRBJ2-3, with 10 positions matching TRBD1. The CDR3 runs to 15 residues. V lost 10 bases to trimming and J lost 2 bases; unmatched junction nucleotides: 9. Germline values: CDR1 ENHRY, CDR2 SYGVKD. The CDR3 spells CATTGTGDFTDTQYF. The DNA of the CDR3 is TGTGCCACCACCGGGACAGGGGATTTCACAGATACGCAGTATTTT.

The chain recombines TRBV2 with TRBJ2-6; 7 nucleotides match TRBD2. The V gene end was trimmed by 10 bases and the J gene end by 1 base; junction bases not matched to a gene: 19. The CDR3 loop spans 19 amino acids. The V gene's germline CDR1 is SNHLY and CDR2 FYNNEI. CDR3 loop: CAICFPGRGGNSGANVLTF. In DNA form, the CDR3 reads TGTGCCATCTGTTTCCCAGGGAGGGGTGGGAATTCTGGGGCCAACGTCCTGACTTTC.

This clonotype was observed a handful of times. The gene calls are TRBV5-5 and TRBJ1-2; D is possibly TRBD1 (5 bases). The V end was cut by 0 bases, the J end by 3 bases, with 9 bases between. The V gene's germline CDR1 is SGHKS and CDR2 YYEKEE (reference sequence). There are 14 residues in the CDR3. CDR3: CASSLGRDYYGYTF. The CDR3 DNA sequence: TGTGCCAGCAGCTTGGGAAGGGACTACTATGGCTACACCTTC.

This clonotype came up many times. The CDR3 loop is CAISEMGLPYEQYV. CDR3 nucleotides: TGTGCCATCAGTGAGATGGGCCTTCCCTACGAGCAGTACGTC. V gene TRBV10-3 combines with J gene TRBJ2-7; D remains unclear. The germline gives CDR1 ENHRY, CDR2 SYGVKD. V was clipped by 2 bases and J by 2 bases, with 10 bases between them. The CDR3 consists of 14 residues.

This clonotype was observed many times. This rearrangement joins TRBV20-1 to TRBJ1-5; D is possibly TRBD1 (5 bases). The V end lost 6 bases, the J end lost 2 bases, and 23 bases lay between the germline ends. Germline lookup yields CDR1 DFQATT and CDR2 SNEGSKA (reference sequence). This CDR3 is 17 amino acids long. Here the CDR3 reads CSASLAKRDHGNQPQHF. The CDR3 region has the DNA TGCAGTGCGAGCCTTGCGAAGAGGGACCATGGCAATCAGCCCCAGCATTTT.